A single sample is the source of the 28 T cell receptor beta chains below, sequenced in a study of T cells in Graves' hyperthyroidism and ophthalmopathy. RNA transcripts gave rise to amplified TCR beta CDR3 regions. The TCR CDR3 first-round RT-PCR relied on the HTBI primer set. TCRdb re-analysed the multiplex PCR reads in MiXCR, keeping a single row per CDR3 protein. The data contain around 360,000 distinct CDR3 sequences, roughly 15% of them singletons. Sample: blood. These receptor sequences come from a woman in her sixties or seventies with Graves' ophthalmopathy.

To note about this clonotype: This may come from a read error, since a much larger clone is one base off. The chain links TRBV6-1 to TRBJ1-5; 11 positions agree with TRBD1. With the DNA end fitting TRBJ2-3 better, the J assignment may be wrong. This CDR3 has 16 residues. Germline V lookup: CDR1 MNHNS, CDR2 SASEGT. The CDR3 region is CASSNPGQGVNQPQYF. CDR3 nucleotide sequence: TGTGCCAGCAGCAACCCGGGACAGGGGGTGAATCAGCCCCAGTATTTT.

The table lists this clonotype with a few counts. This sequence joins TRBV9 and TRBJ1-6; D remains unclear. The CDR3 consists of 14 residues. Deletions cut 0 bases from V and 6 bases from J, with 7 bases between. From germline, CDR1 is SGDLS and CDR2 YYNGEE. CDR3 protein: CASSVVAVNSPLHF. The CDR3 region has the DNA TGTGCCAGCAGCGTAGTAGCAGTTAATTCACCCCTCCACTTT.

On this clonotype: Given a much more abundant clone one base away, this may be a read error. The rearrangement uses TRBV18 and TRBJ2-5; D is perhaps TRBD1 (5 bases). Germline CDR1 reads KGHSH; CDR2 reads LQKENI. This CDR3 is 15 amino acids long. The CDR3 DNA reads TGTGCCAGCTCACTGAAACGCCAGGGTATGGAGATCCAGTACTTC. This codes for CASSLKRQGMEIQYF.

Ten or more counts support this clonotype. V is TRBV15 and J is TRBJ2-3; D not certain. This CDR3 has 14 amino acids. CDR1 and CDR2 (germline): LNHNV, YYDKDF (reference sequence). V was cut by 0 bases and J by 4 bases, with 8 bases left in between. CDR3 sequence (DNA): TGTGCCACCAGCAGAGACGCGGCCGCAGATACGCAGTATTTT. Its protein is CATSRDAAADTQYF.

Ten or more counts support this clonotype. The chain links TRBV3-1 to TRBJ1-4; no firm D call. This CDR3 spans 14 amino acids. The ends were cut back, 4 bases at V and 7 bases at J, with 13 bases in the middle. Germline V gene lookup returns CDR1 LGHDT and CDR2 YNNKEL (reference sequence). The CDR3 protein is CASSPTWEGEKLFF. The CDR3 coding sequence is TGTGCCAGCAGCCCAACGTGGGAGGGTGAAAAACTGTTTTTT.

This chain connects TRBV7-9 to TRBJ2-3; D might be TRBD1 (5 bases). Germline CDR1 reads SEHNR; CDR2 reads FQNEAQ (reference sequence). The CDR3 contains 16 residues. Trimming shortened V by 1 base and J by 10 bases, and 21 bases separated the two germline ends. This CDR3 reads CASSLGRGAVIMAQYF. The CDR3 DNA sequence: TGTGCCAGCAGCTTAGGACGTGGGGCAGTGATTATGGCGCAGTATTTT.

To note about this clonotype: A much larger clone sits a single nucleotide away, making a read error possible. The chain is built from TRBV30 and TRBJ2-5; the D call may be TRBD1 or TRBD2 (6 bases each). CDR3 length: 11 amino acids. CDR1 is GTSNPN, CDR2 SVGIG, per germline (reference sequence). V was clipped by 5 bases and J by 10 bases, with 14 bases between them. CDR3 loop: CAWGEGGLQYF. DNA for the CDR3: TGTGCCTGGGGCGAGGGGGGCCTCCAGTACTTC. Filled out from reference TRBV30 and TRBJ2-5, the complete variable domain reads SQTIHQWPATLVQPVGSPLSLECTVEGTSNPNLYWYRQAAGRGLQLLFYSVGIGQISSEVPQNLSASRPQDRQFILSSKKLLLSDSGFYLCAWGEGGLQYFGPGTRLLVL.

This chain uses TRBV13 with TRBJ2-2, with TRBD2 matching over 7 bases. In germline, CDR1 is PRHDT, CDR2 FYEKMQ (reference sequence). This CDR3 has 17 residues. V lost 5 bases to trimming and J lost 7 bases; unmatched junction nucleotides: 16. The CDR3 is CASSRTTGGSTVGELFF. The CDR3 DNA follows: TGTGCCAGCAGCCGAACAACAGGCGGGAGCACGGTCGGGGAGCTGTTTTTT.

A few counts support this clonotype. V usage is TRBV7-9 and J usage is TRBJ2-7; D remains unclear. CDR1 is SEHNR, CDR2 FQNEAQ, per germline (reference sequence). The germline V and J ends were trimmed by 2 bases and 6 bases, with 17 bases remaining between them. The CDR3 totals 15 residues. The CDR3 is CASSLKDPPAGEQYF. CDR3 nucleotide sequence: TGTGCCAGCAGCTTAAAGGACCCCCCCGCCGGCGAGCAGTACTTC.

The table lists this clonotype with a few counts. The chain joins TRBV6-1 to TRBJ2-5; 11 bases are shared with TRBD2. The CDR3 length is 13 residues. Germline V gives CDR1 MNHNS, CDR2 SASEGT. V shed 7 bases, J shed 4 bases, and the junction held 2 bases outside the gene matches. The CDR3 sequence: CASTGLAGETQYF. The CDR3 nucleotides are TGTGCCAGCACCGGACTAGCGGGAGAGACCCAGTACTTC.

V usage is TRBV12-3 or TRBV12-4 and J usage is TRBJ2-1, with 8 positions matching TRBD1. The ends lost 6 bases at V and 1 base at J; junction bases unmatched: 5. There are 15 residues in the CDR3. The CDR3 nucleotides read TGTGCCAGCAGCCAACGACAGGGGTCCTACAATGAGCAGTTCTTC. Translated, it gives CASSQRQGSYNEQFF.

This clonotype was seen ten or more times. This sequence joins TRBV5-1 and TRBJ2-3; D is undetermined. The CDR3 is made up of 15 amino acids. Trimming cost V 0 bases and J 3 bases, with 11 bases left between them. In germline, CDR1 is SGHRS, CDR2 YFSETQ. Here the CDR3 reads CASSLGGVVTDTQYF. The CDR3 bases are TGCGCCAGCAGCTTGGGCGGAGTGGTTACAGATACGCAGTATTTT.

This clonotype was seen more than once but under ten times. This chain connects TRBV9 to TRBJ2-1; D possibly corresponds to TRBD2 (7 bases). Germline V gene sequence: CDR1 SGDLS, CDR2 YYNGEE. With 4 bases removed from V and 3 bases from J, the gap between germline ends came to 14 bases. The CDR3 is 15 amino acids. The DNA for the CDR3 is TGTGCCAGCAGCTCGGTGGGAGGGGGCTACAATGAGCAGTTCTTC. Translating it yields CASSSVGGGYNEQFF.

This clonotype was counted many times. The V gene is TRBV6-1, the J gene TRBJ1-2, with D perhaps matching TRBD1 (5 bases). Trimming pared 5 bases from V and 2 bases from J, leaving 12 bases between. The CDR3 runs 14 residues. Germline CDR1 reads MNHNS; CDR2 reads SASEGT. The CDR3 nucleotides are TGTGCCAGCAGTAAAAGACAGCAGAACTATGGCTACACCTTC. It yields the protein CASSKRQQNYGYTF.

This clonotype appeared many times. This chain connects TRBV3-1 to TRBJ2-1, with 16 positions matching TRBD2. CDR3 length equals 18 residues. The V gene's germline CDR1 is LGHDT and CDR2 YNNKEL (reference sequence). J lost 7 bases, V lost 0 bases, and 6 bases had no gene match. In DNA form, the CDR3 reads TGTGCCAGCAGCCAAGATATGGGACTAGCGGGAGGGTTAAATGAGCAGTTCTTC. It yields the protein CASSQDMGLAGGLNEQFF.

The chain combines TRBV4-1 with TRBJ2-2; no firm D call. Germline V gives CDR1 MGHRA, CDR2 YSYEKL. V was pared by 4 bases and J by 5 bases, with 8 bases between. The CDR3 runs 13 residues. The CDR3 DNA reads TGCGCCAGCAGCCTGTGGGAAACCGGGGAGCTGTTTTTT. Its protein is CASSLWETGELFF.

This clonotype was detected a few times. The chain recombines TRBV15 with TRBJ2-5, with TRBD2 identical over 8 bases. The CDR3 runs to 14 residues. From germline, CDR1 is LNHNV and CDR2 YYDKDF (reference sequence). V was pared by 8 bases and J by 5 bases, with 10 bases of the junction left unmatched. This CDR3 reads CATLYSGGRETQYF. The CDR3 DNA reads as TGTGCCACCTTATACAGCGGGGGCAGGGAGACCCAGTACTTC.

On this clonotype itself: This may arise from a read error, as a much more abundant clone is one base away. The chain recombines TRBV11-2 with TRBJ2-2; tentative D call: TRBD1 (6 bases). Germline lookup yields CDR1 SGHAT and CDR2 FQNNGV. The CDR3 loop spans 14 amino acids. The V end lost 5 bases, the J end lost 6 bases, and 13 bases lay between the germline ends. The CDR3 DNA sequence: TGTGCCAGCAGCCAGAACCCAGGGGCCGGGGAGCTGTTTTTT. Amino acid sequence: CASSQNPGAGELFF.

Only a few counts were recorded for this clonotype. The V gene is TRBV2, the J gene TRBJ1-2, with 7 bases fitting TRBD1. The CDR3 extends over 14 amino acids. Per the germline V gene, CDR1 is SNHLY and CDR2 is FYNNEI. V was clipped by 5 bases and J by 4 bases; unmatched bases: 7. In DNA, the CDR3 is TGTGCCAGCAGTCGGCCGGGACAGCGCTATGGCTACACCTTC. Its translation is CASSRPGQRYGYTF.

This clonotype is a singleton in its sample. Written as DNA, the CDR3 is TGTGCCAGCAGTGTCAGAATCGGCAATCAGCCCCAGCATTTT. It specifies CASSVRIGNQPQHF. The rearrangement uses TRBV28 and TRBJ1-5; no definite D call. The germline V gene encodes CDR1 MDHEN and CDR2 SYDVKM. The length of the CDR3 is 14 residues. V dropped 5 bases and J dropped 2 bases, with 10 bases sitting between them.

The V gene is TRBV14, the J gene TRBJ2-7; tentatively, D is TRBD1 (6 bases). Germline CDR1 and CDR2: SGHDN and FVKESK. V was trimmed by 4 bases and J by 2 bases, leaving 15 bases between them. CDR3 length: 15 amino acids. The CDR3 protein is CASSRKETGTYEQYF. The CDR3 DNA reads as TGTGCCAGCAGCCGGAAGGAAACAGGGACCTACGAGCAGTACTTC.

V usage is TRBV9 and J usage is TRBJ2-1; possible D gene TRBD1, 5 bases. The CDR3 is 16 amino acids. CDR1 is SGDLS, CDR2 YYNGEE, per germline. V was shortened by 3 bases and J by 4 bases, with 17 bases between the two germline ends. The CDR3 region is CASSAEGELTYNEQFF. As DNA, the CDR3 is TGTGCCAGCAGCGCCGAAGGGGAACTTACTTACAATGAGCAGTTCTTC.

This clonotype was seen more than once but under ten times. The rearrangement joins TRBV7-2 to TRBJ2-1; TRBD2 agrees at 7 bases. Germline V gene lookup returns CDR1 SGHTA and CDR2 FQGNSA. Losses at the gene ends were 4 bases for V and 7 bases for J; bases not matched to a gene: 13. This CDR3 comprises 16 residues. CDR3 amino acids: CASSSEGSGIANEQFF. CDR3 coding DNA: TGTGCCAGCAGCTCGGAGGGGAGCGGGATCGCGAATGAGCAGTTCTTC. The variable domain in full, completed from reference TRBV7-2 and TRBJ2-1, reads GAGVSQSPSNKVTEKGKDVELRCDPISGHTALYWYRQSLGQGLEFLIYFQGNSAPDKSGLPSDRFSAERTGGSVSTLTIQRTQQEDSAVYLCASSSEGSGIANEQFFGPGTRLTVL.

This clonotype has more than one count but fewer than ten. The chain couples TRBV7-9 to TRBJ2-5; 13 positions match TRBD2. CDR3 length: 15 amino acids. With 7 bases clipped from V and 1 base from J, the junction kept 3 bases outside the gene matches. The germline V gene encodes CDR1 SEHNR and CDR2 FQNEAQ (reference sequence). The CDR3 is CASKLAGGLQETQYF. DNA of the CDR3: TGTGCCAGCAAACTAGCGGGAGGGCTCCAAGAGACCCAGTACTTC.

A note on this clonotype: Since a much larger clone is just one base distant, this may be a read error. The conserved closing phenylalanine or tryptophan is absent in this CDR3, likely reflecting a read error. The chain has TRBV12-3 or TRBV12-4 and TRBJ1-1; D is unresolved. Trimming removed 4 bases from V and 4 bases from J, with 10 bases in between. CDR3 length: 13 residues. The CDR3 nucleotides are TGTGCCAGCAGTTACTACAAGGCCACTGAAGCTTTCCTT. This sequence encodes CASSYYKATEAFL.

This clonotype was observed a handful of times. V and J are TRBV7-9 and TRBJ2-3; D is unclear. V lost 1 base and J 4 bases, leaving 15 bases between the germline ends. Germline V gene sequence: CDR1 SEHNR, CDR2 FQNEAQ (reference sequence). The CDR3 sequence is 16 residues long. The CDR3 DNA follows: TGTGCCAGCAGCTTAGTCGGGTCCAGTCAGGCAGATACGCAGTATTTT. Its protein is CASSLVGSSQADTQYF.

Of note for this clonotype: This sequence may be a read error, since a much larger clone differs from it by one base. The chain has TRBV30 and TRBJ2-3, with TRBD2 matching over 11 bases. The J segment lost 13 bases and the V segment lost 0 bases, leaving 6 bases of the junction unmatched. The CDR3 runs to 13 residues. CDR1 GTSNPN and CDR2 SVGIG come from the germline V gene (reference sequence). The DNA of the CDR3 is TGTGCCTGGAGTGTCACGACTAGCGGGAATGAGTATTTT. Its protein is CAWSVTTSGNEYF. The variable domain in full, completed from reference TRBV30 and TRBJ2-3, reads SQTIHQWPATLVQPVGSPLSLECTVEGTSNPNLYWYRQAAGRGLQLLFYSVGIGQISSEVPQNLSASRPQDRQFILSSKKLLLSDSGFYLCAWSVTTSGNEYFGPGTRLTVL.

CDR3 protein: CASSYVVSQPQHF. DNA for the CDR3: TGTGCCAGCAGTTACGTGGTCAGTCAGCCCCAGCATTTT. The gene calls are TRBV6-5 and TRBJ1-5; D gene ambiguous. The germline V gene has CDR1 MNHEY and CDR2 SVGAGI. Trimming took off 2 bases at V and 6 bases at J, with 8 bases between the two ends. CDR3 length: 13 residues.